A selection of T cell receptor beta chains follows, all from one sample in a study of cytomegalovirus exposure and HLA in healthy donors. Produced via immunoSEQ multiplex PCR; TCRdb's table is partial and in-frame only. Among under 80,000 clones listed, over 60% were seen once. The specimen was PBMCs. Receptors were obtained from a woman under 40 in good health and CMV-seronegative. CDR3s include the opening cysteine and the closing phenylalanine or tryptophan. D genes are given only for firm matches. Part of the rows lack a size; the others show once, few, many or a class for expanded clones.

clone_size	j_call	d_call	v_call	cdr3_aa	cdr3_nt
.	TRBJ1-1	TRBD1	TRBV5-1	CASSPGQGGTFF	TGCGCCAGCAGCCCGGGACAGGGAGGGACTTTCTTT
few	TRBJ1-2	TRBD1	TRBV6-6	CASSTGARLVGYTF	TGTGCCAGCAGCACAGGGGCCCGGTTAGTTGGCTACACCTTC
.	TRBJ2-1	.	TRBV5-6	CASSLGTNEQFF	TGTGCCAGCAGCCTCGGTACGAATGAGCAGTTCTTC
.	TRBJ2-2	.	TRBV7-7	CASSSPPAGELFF	TGTGCTAGCAGCTCACCCCCGGCCGGGGAGCTGTTTTTT
.	TRBJ2-1	TRBD2	TRBV5-1	CASSPGLDYNEQFF	TGCGCCAGCAGCCCGGGACTAGACTACAATGAGCAGTTCTTC
.	TRBJ2-2	.	TRBV4-1	CASSQDRRSDTGELFF	TGCGCCAGCAGCCAAGATCGGCGGTCGGACACCGGGGAGCTGTTTTTT
.	TRBJ1-2	.	TRBV20-1	CSARGGNGYTF	TGCAGTGCTAGAGGAGGGAATGGCTACACCTTC
few	TRBJ1-2	.	TRBV14	CASSQGRGYGYTF	TGTGCCAGCAGCCAAGGGAGGGGCTATGGCTACACCTTC
once	TRBJ1-2	.	TRBV5-1	CASGPDSLYGYTF	TGCGCCAGCGGCCCGGACTCGCTGTATGGCTACACCTTC
.	TRBJ2-7	TRBD1	TRBV6-6	CASSSDRGGYEQYF	TGTGCCAGCAGTTCAGACAGGGGAGGCTACGAGCAGTACTTC
once	TRBJ1-2	TRBD1	TRBV27	CASSLYVGGQGGASYGYTF	TGTGCCAGCAGTTTATACGTGGGGGGACAGGGGGGAGCGAGCTATGGCTACACCTTC
once	TRBJ2-5	.	TRBV15	CATSRGSGETQYF	TGTGCCACCAGCAGGGGGAGTGGAGAGACCCAGTACTTC
.	TRBJ2-2	.	TRBV19	CASSASLNTGELFF	TGTGCCAGTAGTGCTAGCCTGAACACCGGGGAGCTGTTTTTT
.	TRBJ1-5	.	TRBV28	CASTEAGRGDSNQPQHF	TGTGCCAGCACCGAGGCGGGCAGGGGCGATAGCAATCAGCCCCAGCATTTT
.	TRBJ1-2	.	TRBV19	CASSASGGNYGYTF	TGTGCCAGTAGTGCCTCGGGGGGTAACTATGGCTACACCTTC
.	TRBJ2-1	.	TRBV19	CASSIWWQGSYNEQFF	TGTGCCAGTAGTATATGGTGGCAGGGGTCCTACAATGAGCAGTTCTTC
.	TRBJ2-1	TRBD2	TRBV27	CASSLNGRGNEQFF	TGTGCCAGCAGTTTAAACGGGAGGGGCAATGAGCAGTTCTTC
.	TRBJ1-1	.	TRBV19	CASIRGGKNTEAFF	TGTGCCAGTATTAGGGGGGGCAAGAACACTGAAGCTTTCTTT
.	TRBJ2-7	.	TRBV11-2	CASSDTEGGAYEQYF	TGTGCCAGCAGCGATACTGAGGGAGGTGCCTACGAGCAGTACTTC
few	TRBJ1-6	.	TRBV5-4	CASSLGQGSPLHF	TGTGCCAGCAGCTTAGGTCAGGGGTCACCCCTCCACTTT
.	TRBJ1-2	.	TRBV7-2	CASSLFAGPAYGYTF	TGTGCCAGCAGCTTATTTGCAGGGCCCGCCTATGGCTACACCTTC
.	TRBJ2-3	TRBD2	TRBV5-1	CASRLAGVTDTQYF	TGCGCCAGTCGACTAGCGGGAGTAACAGATACGCAGTATTTT
.	TRBJ2-3	.	TRBV30	CAWSVAVSTDTQYF	TGTGCCTGGAGTGTAGCGGTTAGCACAGATACGCAGTATTTT
.	TRBJ2-1	TRBD2	TRBV27	CASSGLAGSPADEQFF	TGTGCCAGCAGTGGATTAGCGGGCTCCCCCGCGGATGAGCAGTTCTTC
.	TRBJ2-3	.	TRBV5-1	CASSPEKDTQYF	TGCGCCAGCAGCCCCGAGAAGGATACGCAGTATTTT
once	TRBJ1-2	.	TRBV18	CASSPGAGGHGYTF	TGTGCCAGCTCACCAGGGGCGGGGGGCCATGGCTACACCTTC
.	TRBJ2-2	TRBD2	TRBV5-1	CASSLAGAGGPAGELFF	TGCGCCAGCAGCTTGGCCGGAGCGGGAGGGCCCGCCGGGGAGCTGTTTTTT
.	TRBJ2-3	TRBD2	TRBV25-1	CASSESGLADITDTQYF	TGTGCCAGCAGTGAATCCGGACTAGCAGACATAACAGATACGCAGTATTTT
.	TRBJ1-4	TRBD1	TRBV7-9	CASSPGGTGANEKLFF	TGTGCCAGCAGCCCAGGGGGCACGGGGGCTAATGAAAAACTGTTTTTT
.	TRBJ1-3	.	TRBV6-5	CASQQGPLAGNTIYF	TGTGCCAGCCAACAGGGACCCTTGGCTGGAAACACCATATATTTT
.	TRBJ2-2	.	TRBV19	CASVESNTGELFF	TGTGCCAGTGTAGAGTCGAACACCGGGGAGCTGTTTTTT
.	TRBJ1-5	.	TRBV19	CASSTGVNQPQHF	TGTGCCAGTAGTACAGGGGTCAATCAGCCCCAGCATTTT
.	TRBJ1-2	TRBD1	TRBV28	CASNVPGQSRGYGYTF	TGTGCCAGCAATGTCCCGGGACAGTCTAGGGGCTATGGCTACACCTTC
.	TRBJ2-1	.	TRBV7-2	CASSRDAGTTGYNEQFF	TGTGCCAGCAGCCGCGATGCCGGGACAACGGGCTACAATGAGCAGTTCTTC
.	TRBJ2-7	.	TRBV10-1	CASSESWLSYEQYF	TGCGCCAGCAGTGAGTCTTGGCTCTCATACGAGCAGTACTTC
few	TRBJ1-6	TRBD1	TRBV6-5	CASSYRDRNSPLHF	TGTGCCAGCAGCTACCGGGACAGGAATTCACCCCTCCACTTT
.	TRBJ2-1	.	TRBV5-1	CASSLDARDFYNEQFF	TGCGCCAGCAGCTTGGACGCCCGGGACTTCTACAATGAGCAGTTCTTC
.	TRBJ2-2	TRBD1	TRBV5-4	CASSPDRVGAGELFF	TGTGCCAGCAGTCCTGACAGGGTTGGGGCCGGGGAGCTGTTTTTT
.	TRBJ1-2	.	TRBV27	CASSFGGVSGYTF	TGTGCCAGCAGTTTTGGGGGGGTTAGTGGCTACACCTTC
few	TRBJ2-1	.	TRBV28	CASRLREYYNEQFF	TGTGCCAGCAGGCTCCGGGAGTACTACAATGAGCAGTTCTTC
.	TRBJ1-2	TRBD1	TRBV7-9	CASSLGQGAYGYTF	TGTGCCAGCAGCTTAGGACAGGGGGCCTATGGCTACACCTTC
.	TRBJ2-3	.	TRBV19	CASSIPSDSFTDTQYF	TGTGCCAGTAGTATTCCGTCGGACAGCTTCACAGATACGCAGTATTTT
once	TRBJ1-5	.	TRBV30	CAWSGGAQPQHF	TGTGCCTGGAGTGGTGGGGCGCAGCCCCAGCATTTT
once	TRBJ1-2	.	TRBV28	CASSLWVSGWVNYGYTF	TGTGCCAGCAGTTTGTGGGTATCCGGGTGGGTTAACTATGGCTACACCTTC
.	TRBJ1-4	TRBD1	TRBV6-6	CASSLAGGNEKLFF	TGTGCCAGCAGTTTAGCAGGGGGTAATGAAAAACTGTTTTTT
.	TRBJ2-7	TRBD2	TRBV5-1	CASSLGLAGAYEQYF	TGCGCCAGCAGCTTGGGACTAGCGGGAGCCTACGAGCAGTACTTC
.	TRBJ2-1	TRBD2	TRBV19	CASTAPGGTSYNEQFF	TGTGCCAGTACCGCCCCGGGAGGCACATCCTACAATGAGCAGTTCTTC
.	TRBJ2-1	.	TRBV7-3	CASSLTPTRSEQFF	TGTGCCAGCAGCTTAACTCCGACTAGGAGTGAGCAGTTCTTC